These 3 T cell receptor beta chains were all obtained from the same sample, sequenced in a study of T cells in Graves' hyperthyroidism and ophthalmopathy. The CDR3 regions of TCR beta were amplified from RNA transcripts. A first-round RT-PCR of the TCR CDR3 used the HTBI primer set. TCRdb reprocessed the multiplex PCR reads with MiXCR, giving one entry per CDR3 protein. The sample shows around 600,000 distinct CDR3 sequences, approximately 16% of them seen only once. Material for sequencing was blood. Receptors were obtained from a woman aged 40 to 50 with Graves' ophthalmopathy.

V gene TRBV5-6 combines with J gene TRBJ1-4; D is undetermined. Between the trimmed V and J ends, which lost 0 bases and 4 bases, there was a span of 13 bases. The germline CDR1 and CDR2 sequences are SGHDT and YYEEEE. This CDR3 contains 16 residues. The CDR3 nucleotides read TGTGCCAGCAGCTTGGATCGAGGTGGTTATAATGAAAAACTGTTTTTT. Translating it yields CASSLDRGGYNEKLFF.

This clonotype was picked up many times. CDR3 sequence reads: CASSLGYLNTEAFF. In DNA form, the CDR3 reads TGTGCCAGCAGTTTGGGCTATTTGAACACTGAAGCTTTCTTT. The V and J genes are TRBV27 and TRBJ1-1; D is unclear. CDR3 size: 14 residues. Germline loops: CDR1 MNHEY, CDR2 SMNVEV (reference sequence). V was shortened by 3 bases and J by 0 bases, with 8 bases between the two germline ends.

As for this clonotype: At one boundary the junction diverges from the germline segment, which might be a read error. This chain uses TRBV2 with TRBJ2-5; D call uncertain. This CDR3 region has 14 residues. CDR1 is SNHLY, CDR2 FYNNEI, per germline. The CDR3 sequence is CASIDERPRPYHHF. The CDR3 bases are TGTGCCAGCATCGATGAGCGTCCCCGGCCCTACCACCACTTC.